The present T cell receptor beta chain was sequenced within a study of cytomegalovirus exposure and HLA in healthy donors. The PCR employed 60 Vbeta primers together with 13 Jbeta primers. Produced via immunoSEQ multiplex PCR; TCRdb's table is partial and in-frame only. The sample lists about 150,000 clones, 70% to 80% occurring once. The CDR3 contains 15 residues. CDR1 is MGHRA, CDR2 YSYEKL, per germline. V lost 3 bases and J lost 5; bases outside the gene matches: 9. What was sequenced was PBMCs. J is TRBJ1-2 and V is TRBV4-1, with TRBD1 matching 7 bases. The receptor was derived from a man aged 25 to 45 in good health and CMV-seropositive. DNA of the CDR3: TGCGCCAGCAGCCATAGAGACAGGGTGTCTTATGGCTACACCTTC. Protein product: CASSHRDRVSYGYTF.